Listed here is a single T cell receptor beta chain. What it binds is unknown. The junction and the germline gene differ at one end; a read error may be behind it. This entry belongs to a study of tumor-infiltrating lymphocytes in primary liver carcinoma. The study, taken as a whole, reports: Overlap between tumor regions exceeded overlap of tumor with adjacent tissue or blood. Only around 8-25% of top clones occurred in all five tumor regions.

With around 450 ng total RNA as template and a constant-region primer, TCR beta cDNA was made. For TCR beta, libraries were produced by three nested multiplex PCR rounds using slightly modified ARM-PCR. Use of TRBV1-TRBV30 forward primers with a C-beta reverse primer characterized the first two PCR rounds, which lasted roughly 11 cycles each. TCRdb analysed the multiplex PCR reads with MiXCR anew, one entry per CDR3 protein. Of roughly 78,000 distinct CDR3 sequences detected, 70% to 75% appear once; the ten largest clones hold roughly an eighth. The CDR3 is 17 amino acids. The germline V gene encodes CDR1 SQVTM and CDR2 ANQGSEA. It was from approximately 22-30 mg of unsorted bulk tissue that RNA and DNA were co-extracted. HBV chronically infected the treatment-naive patients. There were five separate regions sampled from each tumor.

The sequence was obtained from a woman in her sixties or seventies with primary liver carcinoma and hepatitis B virus infection. Sample: liver tumor tissue from sampling region 4. Subset defined: tumor region T4, right-lateral pole. The V gene is TRBV29-1, the J gene TRBJ1-1, with a possible D match to TRBD1 (5 bases). The CDR3 reads CSVDREGPMVMNTEAFF. In nucleotides, the CDR3 is TGCAGCGTTGACAGGGAGGGGCCAATGGTCATGAACACAGAAGCTTTCTTT.